This T cell receptor (beta chain) came from a study of blood T cell repertoires in COVID-19. Across the study: COVID-19 samples, acute and convalescent, were from the United States, Italy and Spain.

Participant reports of clinical history set cohort assignment. The V and J ends lost 3 bases and 2 bases, in that order; junction bases with no gene match: 8. CDR1 and CDR2 (germline): SGHAT, FQNNGV. CDR3 length: 18 residues. As originally analysed: Amplification of reference gene primers was used by the study to estimate nucleated cell counts. TCRdb's table, derived via immunoSEQ multiplex PCR, lists solely in-frame clones and lacks some. D and trimming come from the DNA, and the V and J calls and clone size come from that table. The sample records roughly 250,000 clones, roughly 90% being singletons.

The sequence derives from a woman aged 25 to 39 with acute COVID-19. The chain joins TRBV11-2 to TRBJ2-6; TRBD2 aligns across 9 bases. Sequenced sample: PBMCs or T cells enriched from blood (not recorded which). Here the CDR3 DNA reads TGTGCCAGCAGCTTGAAGGCTAGCGGGACTGCTGGGGCCAACGTCCTGACTTTC. Protein product: CASSLKASGTAGANVLTF.